The 15 T cell receptor beta chains reported below all come from one sample, sequenced in a study of naive and memory T cell subsets. The beta constant-region primer was an equimolar mix of two oligonucleotides covering TRBC1 and TRBC2. TCRdb processed the UMI-ligation and nested PCR reads anew with MiXCR; each CDR3 protein has one entry. The table includes some 100,000 distinct CDR3 sequences, 7% detected once. Sequencing was carried out using central memory CD4+ T cells from blood. The receptors derive from a human donor in good health.

This clonotype was seen ten or more times. The CDR3 protein is CASSLTYTDTQYF. CDR3 in DNA: TGTGCCAGCAGCTTGACGTACACAGATACGCAGTATTTT. The chain is built from TRBV5-4 and TRBJ2-3; D unresolved. Germline values: CDR1 SGHNT, CDR2 YYREEE (reference sequence). The V gene lost 1 base and the J gene lost 2 bases, with 5 bases spanning the gap. The CDR3 is made up of 13 amino acids.

This clonotype was found many times. In DNA, the CDR3 is TGTGCCAGCAGTAAAGACGGATATGGCTACACCTTC. Its protein product is CASSKDGYGYTF. The chain joins TRBV6-6 to TRBJ1-2; no firm D call. Trimming took 5 bases from V and 5 from J, leaving 9 bases between them. Germline V gives CDR1 MNHNY, CDR2 SVGAGI (reference sequence). The CDR3 is made up of 12 amino acids.

This clonotype was seen ten or more times. This chain uses TRBV6-2 or TRBV6-3 with TRBJ2-7; 10 bases line up with TRBD1. The germline V gene encodes CDR1 MNHEY and CDR2 SVGEGT. The CDR3 loop spans 15 amino acids. The V gene end was trimmed by 6 bases and the J gene end by 1 base; junction bases not matched to a gene: 6. The DNA of the CDR3 is TGTGCCAGCAGCGACCGGGACAGGGGATCCTACGAGCAGTACTTC. Residues: CASSDRDRGSYEQYF.

This clonotype was found many times. V is TRBV28 and J is TRBJ1-6, with unresolved D. CDR3 size: 15 residues. The germline CDR1 and CDR2 sequences are MDHEN and SYDVKM. With 3 bases removed from V and 2 bases from J, the gap between germline ends came to 8 bases. The CDR3 bases are TGTGCCAGCAGTTTTAAAGTCCCCTATAATTCACCCCTCCACTTT. It codes for CASSFKVPYNSPLHF. The complete variable domain, with remaining parts taken from reference TRBV28 and TRBJ1-6, reads DVKVTQSSRYLVKRTGEKVFLECVQDMDHENMFWYRQDPGLGLRLIYFSYDVKMKEKGDIPEGYSVSREKKERFSLILESASTNQTSMYLCASSFKVPYNSPLHFGNGTRLTVT.

This clonotype occurred a few times. The rearrangement joins TRBV28 to TRBJ2-3; the D call may be TRBD1 or TRBD2 (6 bases each). The CDR3 spans 15 residues. V was shortened by 2 bases and J by 2 bases, with 11 bases between the two germline ends. Germline V CDR1 and CDR2: MDHEN, SYDVKM. CDR3 in amino acids: CASSLKGGLTDTQYF. In nucleotides, the CDR3 is TGTGCCAGCAGTTTAAAAGGGGGGCTCACAGATACGCAGTATTTT.

This clonotype was counted between two and nine times. The chain links TRBV5-5 to TRBJ2-2, with 11 nucleotides matching TRBD1. With 7 bases clipped from V and 3 bases from J, the junction kept 11 bases outside the gene matches. Germline V gene data show CDR1 as SGHKS and CDR2 as YYEKEE (reference sequence). The CDR3 sequence is 17 residues long. The CDR3 sequence is CASHRPPGQGDTGELFF. DNA of the CDR3: TGTGCCAGCCATAGGCCCCCGGGACAGGGGGACACCGGGGAGCTGTTTTTT.

This clonotype was observed at least ten times. J is TRBJ1-3 and V is TRBV5-6; D may be TRBD1 (5 bases). Looked up from germline, CDR1 is SGHDT and CDR2 is YYEEEE. CDR3 length equals 16 residues. V was pared by 1 base and J by 0 bases, with 11 bases between. The CDR3 DNA sequence: TGTGCCAGCAGCTTGCTGGACATCCCCTCTGGAAACACCATATATTTT. Amino acid sequence: CASSLLDIPSGNTIYF.

This clonotype occurred many times. The J gene is TRBJ2-3, the V gene TRBV12-3 or TRBV12-4, with a tentative D call TRBD2 (6 bases). The CDR3 is 16 residues long. Trimming removed 4 bases from V and 2 bases from J, with 16 bases in between. The CDR3 protein is CASSSGLPSLTDTQYF. The CDR3, as DNA: TGTGCCAGCAGTTCGGGACTTCCTTCCCTCACAGATACGCAGTATTTT.

The gene calls are TRBV6-6 and TRBJ2-7; D ambiguous. The CDR3 extends over 12 amino acids. The germline V gene encodes CDR1 MNHNY and CDR2 SVGAGI (reference sequence). V lost 5 bases, J lost 3 bases, and 8 bases lay in between. CDR3 sequence (DNA): TGTGCCAGCAGTACAGAAATCTACGAGCAGTACTTC. Translation gives CASSTEIYEQYF.

There are many counts of this clonotype. The chain couples TRBV24-1 to TRBJ2-1; D not certain. Trimming removed 9 bases from V and 0 bases from J, with 11 bases in between. Germline V gene sequence: CDR1 KGHDR, CDR2 SFDVKD. This CDR3 comprises 14 residues. Here the CDR3 DNA reads TGTGCCACCCAAGGCGATCACTCCTACAATGAGCAGTTCTTC. Translation: CATQGDHSYNEQFF.

This clonotype has at least ten counts. V and J are TRBV6-6 and TRBJ1-2; 9 nucleotides align to TRBD1. With 5 bases clipped from V and 4 bases from J, the junction kept 17 bases outside the gene matches. CDR3 size: 18 residues. CDR1 and CDR2 (germline): MNHNY, SVGAGI (reference sequence). The CDR3 bases are TGTGCCAGCAGTAAACAACAGGGGGCGCTCCACCTATCCTATGGCTACACCTTC. Translation: CASSKQQGALHLSYGYTF.

In its sample, this clonotype was seen a few times. The chain combines TRBV2 with TRBJ2-3, with D perhaps matching TRBD2 (5 bases). CDR3 length equals 14 residues. Germline assignment: CDR1 SNHLY and CDR2 FYNNEI. Trimming stripped 6 bases from V and 5 bases from J, with 15 bases between. The CDR3 bases are TGTGCCAGCAGATCGAACTTTGGAGGAGATACGCAGTATTTT. Its protein is CASRSNFGGDTQYF.

The rearrangement uses TRBV7-2 and TRBJ1-6; D gene unclear. Germline assignment: CDR1 SGHTA and CDR2 FQGNSA. V was shortened by 10 bases and J by 7 bases, with 14 bases between the two germline ends. The CDR3 is 13 residues long. The CDR3 DNA sequence: TGTGCCATCCGGACCGTGATCAATTCACCCCTCCACTTT. It encodes CAIRTVINSPLHF.

This clonotype was seen a few times. The chain joins TRBV7-8 to TRBJ2-4; 7 positions agree with TRBD1. Germline loops: CDR1 SGHVS, CDR2 FQNEAQ. CDR3 length: 17 residues. The trim removed 2 bases at V and 1 base at J, leaving 8 bases unmatched. Written as DNA, the CDR3 is TGTGCCAGCAGCTTATCCGTACAGGGGCTGGCCAAAAACATTCAGTACTTC. It is translated as CASSLSVQGLAKNIQYF.

The chain links TRBV10-3 to TRBJ2-3; D is uncertain. The V gene lost 2 bases and the J gene lost 3 bases, with 6 bases spanning the gap. The CDR3 is 13 residues long. The germline V gene has CDR1 ENHRY and CDR2 SYGVKD. Here the CDR3 DNA reads TGTGCCATCAGTGAGGAGGCTACAGATACGCAGTATTTT. It yields the protein CAISEEATDTQYF.